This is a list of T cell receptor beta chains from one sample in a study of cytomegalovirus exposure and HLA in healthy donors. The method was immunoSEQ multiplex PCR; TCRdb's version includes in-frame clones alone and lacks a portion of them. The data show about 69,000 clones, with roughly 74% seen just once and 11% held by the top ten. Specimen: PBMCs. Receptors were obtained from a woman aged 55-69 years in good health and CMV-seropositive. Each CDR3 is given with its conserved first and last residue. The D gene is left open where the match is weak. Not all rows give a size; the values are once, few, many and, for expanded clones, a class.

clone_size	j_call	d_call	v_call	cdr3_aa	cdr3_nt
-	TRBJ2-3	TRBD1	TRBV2	CASSYDRDFADTQYF	TGTGCCAGCAGTTATGACAGGGATTTTGCAGATACGCAGTATTTT
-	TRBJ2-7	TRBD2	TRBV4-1	CASSQRAGGYEQYF	TGCGCCAGCAGCCAAAGAGCGGGAGGCTACGAGCAGTACTTC
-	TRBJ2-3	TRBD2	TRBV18	CASSPGTSGDTQYF	TGTGCCAGCTCACCGGGGACTAGCGGGGATACGCAGTATTTT
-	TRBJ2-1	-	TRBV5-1	CASSLGTTSYNEQFF	TGCGCCAGCAGCTTGGGGACTACCTCCTACAATGAGCAGTTCTTC
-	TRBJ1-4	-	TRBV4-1	CASRSENQLGELFF	TGCGCCAGCAGATCCGAAAACCAGCTCGGAGAACTGTTTTTT
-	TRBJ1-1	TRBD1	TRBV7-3	CASRSGQAPMNTEAFF	TGTGCCAGCAGATCCGGACAGGCTCCCATGAACACTGAAGCTTTCTTT
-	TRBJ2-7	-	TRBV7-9	CASSPLVLEQYF	TGTGCCAGCAGCCCCCTTGTTCTCGAGCAGTACTTC
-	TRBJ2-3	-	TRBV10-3	CAIRDLQWGTSTDTQYF	TGTGCCATCAGGGATCTCCAATGGGGCACTAGCACAGATACGCAGTATTTT
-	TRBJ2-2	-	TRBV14	CASSSLLRANTGELFF	TGTGCCAGCAGCAGCCTCTTGCGGGCGAACACCGGGGAGCTGTTTTTT
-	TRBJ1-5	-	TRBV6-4	CASSAPYQPQHF	TGTGCCAGCAGTGCCCCTTATCAGCCCCAGCATTTT
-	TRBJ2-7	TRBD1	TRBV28	CASSLTGTGVSHEQYF	TGTGCCAGCAGTCTCACCGGGACAGGGGTTTCCCACGAGCAGTACTTC
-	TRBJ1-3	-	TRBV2	CASSEQGRGNTIYF	TGTGCCAGCAGTGAACAGGGGCGCGGAAACACCATATATTTT
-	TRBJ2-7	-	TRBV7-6	CASSLAETGEQYF	TGTGCCAGCAGCTTGGCTGAGACTGGAGAGCAGTACTTC
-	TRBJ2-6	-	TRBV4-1	CASSQPGHARANVLTF	TGCGCCAGCAGCCAACCCGGACATGCTAGGGCCAACGTCCTGACTTTC
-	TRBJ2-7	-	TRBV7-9	CASSPKGAGGAGEQYF	TGTGCCAGCAGCCCTAAAGGGGCAGGAGGGGCGGGCGAGCAGTACTTC
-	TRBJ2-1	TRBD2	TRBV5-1	CASSSSGGRSYNEQFF	TGCGCCAGCAGCTCTAGCGGGGGCCGCTCCTACAATGAGCAGTTCTTC
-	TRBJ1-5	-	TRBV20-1	CSASGGQPQHF	TGCAGTGCTAGCGGGGGGCAGCCCCAGCATTTT
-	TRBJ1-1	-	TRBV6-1	CASGTGLGTEAFF	TGTGCCAGCGGAACAGGGTTGGGCACTGAAGCTTTCTTT
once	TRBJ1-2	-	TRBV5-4	CASSLAARKRKGYTF	TGTGCCAGCAGCTTGGCGGCCAGGAAGAGAAAAGGCTACACCTTC
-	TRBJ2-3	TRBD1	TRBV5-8	CASSLGGQVSDTQYF	TGTGCCAGCAGCTTGGGGGGACAGGTTTCAGATACGCAGTATTTT
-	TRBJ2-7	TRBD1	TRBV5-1	CASSLGDRYYEQYF	TGCGCCAGCAGCTTGGGGGACAGATACTACGAGCAGTACTTC
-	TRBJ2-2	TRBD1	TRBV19	CASKPGQDTGELFF	TGTGCCTCAAAACCCGGACAGGACACCGGGGAGCTGTTTTTT
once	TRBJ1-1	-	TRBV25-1	CASSENLLGTEAFF	TGTGCCAGCAGTGAAAACCTCCTAGGCACTGAAGCTTTCTTT
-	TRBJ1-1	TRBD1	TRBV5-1	CASSLQRQGAGGEAFF	TGCGCCAGCAGCTTGCAGCGACAGGGGGCTGGCGGTGAAGCTTTCTTT
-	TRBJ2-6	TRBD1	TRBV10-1	CARMTGTGGKLSFSGANVLTF	TGCGCCAGAATGACCGGGACAGGGGGTAAACTCTCCTTCTCTGGGGCCAACGTCCTGACTTTC
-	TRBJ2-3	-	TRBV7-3	CASSLTWNRGGTQYF	TGTGCCAGCAGCTTAACTTGGAACAGGGGAGGTACGCAGTATTTT
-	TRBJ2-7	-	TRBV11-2	CASSLQQGRDEQYF	TGTGCCAGCAGCCTACAACAGGGCCGGGACGAGCAGTACTTC
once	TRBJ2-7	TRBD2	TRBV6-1	CASRASGFSSYEQYF	TGTGCCAGCAGGGCTAGCGGGTTCAGCTCCTACGAGCAGTACTTC
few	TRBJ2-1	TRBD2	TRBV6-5	CASSYSIAGDNEQFF	TGTGCCAGCAGTTACTCGATCGCGGGGGACAATGAGCAGTTCTTC
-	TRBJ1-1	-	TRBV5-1	CASSLAAQVNTEAFF	TGCGCCAGCAGCTTGGCCGCACAGGTGAACACTGAAGCTTTCTTT
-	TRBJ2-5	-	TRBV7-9	CASSPGETQYF	TGTGCCAGCAGCCCGGGAGAGACCCAGTACTTC
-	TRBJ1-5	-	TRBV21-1	CASIWAGVGYSNQPQHF	TGTGCCAGTATCTGGGCGGGGGTGGGATATAGCAATCAGCCCCAGCATTTT
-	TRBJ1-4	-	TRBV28	CASQDSFNEKLFF	TGTGCCAGCCAGGACAGCTTTAATGAAAAACTGTTTTTT
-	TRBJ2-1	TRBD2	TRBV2	CASRAGTSGPNEQFF	TGTGCCAGCAGAGCCGGGACTAGCGGACCCAATGAGCAGTTCTTC
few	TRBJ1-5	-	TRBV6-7	CASSCYQPQHF	TGTGCCAGCAGCTGTTATCAGCCCCAGCATTTT
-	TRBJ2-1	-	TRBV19	CASSGGPMPLNEQFF	TGTGCCAGTAGCGGGGGGCCGATGCCGTTAAATGAGCAGTTCTTC
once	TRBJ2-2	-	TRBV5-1	CASSLGHNTGELFF	TGCGCCAGCAGCTTGGGGCATAACACCGGGGAGCTGTTTTTT
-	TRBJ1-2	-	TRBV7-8	CASSSLKEANYGYTF	TGTGCCAGCAGCTCCCTAAAGGAGGCTAACTATGGCTACACCTTC
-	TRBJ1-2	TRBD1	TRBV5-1	CASSLTTGDNYGYTF	TGCGCCAGCAGCCTGACGACAGGGGACAACTATGGCTACACCTTC
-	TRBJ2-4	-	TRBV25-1	CASSGGLTENIQYF	TGTGCCAGCAGTGGGGGGCTTACGGAAAACATTCAGTACTTC
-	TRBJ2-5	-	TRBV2	CASSEWQGHPETQYF	TGTGCCAGCAGTGAATGGCAGGGGCACCCAGAGACCCAGTACTTC
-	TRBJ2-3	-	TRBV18	CASSPQGPSTDTQYF	TGTGCCAGCTCACCGCAGGGGCCTAGCACAGATACGCAGTATTTT
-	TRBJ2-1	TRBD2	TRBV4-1	CASSQWTSGGYNEQFF	TGCGCCAGCAGCCAATGGACTAGCGGGGGGTACAATGAGCAGTTCTTC
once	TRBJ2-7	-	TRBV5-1	CASSLDGSSYEQYF	TGCGCCAGCAGCTTGGACGGGAGCTCCTACGAGCAGTACTTC